The T cell receptor (beta chain) under discussion was sequenced for a study of T cells after yellow fever vaccination. Study results and limitations: Repertoires sorted by FACS could include abundant clonotypes that are contaminants from the bulk population. CD4 and CD8 compartments shared a small share of clonotypes. A weaker but faster secondary response was observed, peaking on day 5 versus 15.

The CDR3 loop spans 14 amino acids. CDR1 is LNHDA, CDR2 SQIVND, per germline (reference sequence). V lost 6 bases and J lost 5, with 15 bases in between. As TCR cDNA was made by 5'RACE template switching, a universal primer site and UMIs were added. One entry per CDR3 protein results from TCRdb running MiXCR on the 5' RACE reads. The sample has 620,000 or so distinct CDR3 sequences, around an eighth seen once. This clonotype was counted only a few times. What it recognizes is unknown. Specimen: PBMCs, collected on the day of the yellow fever booster vaccination. The chain combines TRBV19 with TRBJ2-3; no definite D call. This receptor was obtained from a man aged 25 to 45 who received the YFV17D yellow fever vaccine. The CDR3 region is CASSFPGLLDTQYF. CDR3 DNA: TGTGCCAGTAGCTTCCCGGGCCTCCTAGATACGCAGTATTTT.